The 27 T cell receptor beta chains below all came from one sample that was sequenced in a study of human T cells and chemical hapten exposure. TCRdb redid the calling of the RACE reads with MiXCR, one entry per CDR3 protein. The sample records about 64,000 distinct CDR3 sequences, about 10% being singletons. Time point noted: pre-sensitization, week 0. Treatment described: therapeutic diphenylcyclopropenone sensitization with weekly scalp DPC. The material sequenced was whole blood, taken in connection with sensitization to the hapten diphenylcyclopropenone (DPC). These receptors were obtained from a woman in her thirties or forties with alopecia areata. Some clones in this sample may be carry-over from other donors' samples.

This rearrangement joins TRBV28 to TRBJ2-5; the match to TRBD2 covers 7 bases. CDR1 and CDR2 from the germline V gene are MDHEN and SYDVKM. The CDR3 has 15 amino acids. Trimming removed 1 base from V and 4 bases from J; junction bases left unmatched: 6. The CDR3 loop reads CASSLSGQRGETQYF. The CDR3 region has the DNA TGTGCCAGCAGTTTATCAGGGCAGCGGGGAGAGACCCAGTACTTC.

This clonotype showed up just a few times. V usage is TRBV15 and J usage is TRBJ2-7; maybe TRBD1 (5 bases). This CDR3 contains 15 residues. Germline V lookup: CDR1 LNHNV, CDR2 YYDKDF (reference sequence). V was clipped by 5 bases and J by 0 bases, with 14 bases between them. Written as DNA, the CDR3 is TGTGCCACCAGCTCCCGGCCAGGGTACTCCTACGAGCAGTACTTC. It is translated as CATSSRPGYSYEQYF.

Ten or more counts support this clonotype. The V gene is TRBV20-1, the J gene TRBJ1-2; weak D call: TRBD1 (5 bases). Trimming removed 7 bases at V and 8 bases at J, with 14 bases between. CDR1 and CDR2 (germline): DFQATT, SNEGSKA (reference sequence). This CDR3 is built from 11 residues. As DNA, the CDR3 is TGCAGTGAGTTCAGGGCTGGCGGCTACACCTTC. Translating gives CSEFRAGGYTF.

This rearrangement joins TRBV24-1 to TRBJ1-5, with 7 bases that match TRBD1. Germline V gene lookup returns CDR1 KGHDR and CDR2 SFDVKD. The CDR3 covers 16 residues. The V gene end was trimmed by 3 bases and the J gene end by 9 bases; junction bases not matched to a gene: 13. This CDR3 is CATSDPSDRAGVPQHF. The CDR3 nucleotides are TGTGCCACCAGTGATCCGAGCGACAGGGCAGGTGTGCCCCAGCATTTT.

The V call is TRBV12-3 or TRBV12-4, the J call TRBJ2-3, with D perhaps TRBD2 (7 bases). This CDR3 has 16 amino acids. Trimming shortened V by 1 base and J by 4 bases, and 15 bases separated the two germline ends. The CDR3: CASSLGRGAVADTQYF. The DNA of the CDR3 is TGTGCCAGCAGTTTAGGTCGGGGGGCCGTCGCAGATACGCAGTATTTT.

This clonotype was observed a handful of times. The chain has TRBV18 and TRBJ2-7; D gene unclear. V gave up 5 bases and J gave up 3 bases, with 14 bases separating them. The CDR3 spans 14 residues. Germline V CDR1 and CDR2: KGHSH, LQKENI. In nucleotides, the CDR3 is TGTGCCAGCTCAAGGTCAGAAGGACGCTACGAGCAGTACTTC. This translates into CASSRSEGRYEQYF.

V is TRBV5-1 and J is TRBJ2-5, with 9 bases aligning to TRBD1. The CDR3 contains 15 residues. Looked up from germline, CDR1 is SGHRS and CDR2 is YFSETQ. V lost 0 bases and J lost 4; bases outside the gene matches: 4. The CDR3 sequence: CASSLAGTGPETQYF. For the CDR3, the DNA is TGCGCCAGCAGCTTGGCCGGGACAGGGCCAGAGACCCAGTACTTC.

V and J are TRBV6-4 and TRBJ2-3; 12 bases line up with TRBD2. Trimming took 2 bases from V and 0 from J; bases not matched to a gene: 0. The germline gives CDR1 MRHNA, CDR2 SNTAGT. The CDR3 runs to 16 residues. The CDR3 coding sequence is TGTGCCAGCAGTGACGGGACTAGCGGGAGCACAGATACGCAGTATTTT. It translates to CASSDGTSGSTDTQYF.

This clonotype was seen more than once but under ten times. The rearrangement uses TRBV7-6 and TRBJ2-2; 11 nucleotides agree with TRBD2. Trimming at V came to 2 bases and at J to 7 bases, leaving 3 bases not matched to a gene. The CDR3 covers 15 residues. Germline assignment: CDR1 SGHVS and CDR2 FNYEAQ. CDR3: CASSLKLAGVGELFF. The CDR3 coding sequence is TGTGCCAGCAGCTTAAAACTAGCGGGGGTCGGGGAGCTGTTTTTT.

This clonotype has a count of ten or more. The chain is built from TRBV29-1 and TRBJ2-7; D is perhaps TRBD2 (5 bases). There are 11 residues in the CDR3. The germline V gene has CDR1 SQVTM and CDR2 ANQGSEA. V lost 7 bases, J lost 4 bases, and 11 bases lay in between. CDR3 region: CSAERGYEQYF. The DNA of the CDR3 is TGCAGCGCCGAACGGGGATACGAGCAGTACTTC.

J is TRBJ1-1 and V is TRBV7-9; a possible D gene is TRBD1 (5 bases). The V gene's germline CDR1 is SEHNR and CDR2 FQNEAQ (reference sequence). This CDR3 has 11 amino acids. This CDR3 is CSGERDTEAFF. The CDR3 DNA sequence: TGTTCGGGGGAACGGGACACTGAAGCTTTCTTT.

This sequence joins TRBV7-2 and TRBJ1-5; D is unclear. The CDR3 extends over 13 amino acids. CDR1 is SGHTA, CDR2 FQGNSA, per germline. With 2 bases removed from V and 5 bases from J, the gap between germline ends came to 7 bases. The CDR3 loop reads CASSLWEDQPQHF. For the CDR3, the DNA is TGTGCCAGCAGCTTATGGGAGGATCAGCCCCAGCATTTT.

There are many counts of this clonotype. The gene calls are TRBV6-6 and TRBJ1-1; D is uncertain. V was cut by 6 bases and J by 2 bases, with 4 bases left in between. CDR3 size: 11 residues. The germline V gene encodes CDR1 MNHNY and CDR2 SVGAGI (reference sequence). In DNA, the CDR3 is TGTGCCAGCAGCCCCAACACTGAAGCTTTCTTT. It encodes CASSPNTEAFF.

This clonotype was seen repeatedly, ten times or more. The chain is built from TRBV7-6 and TRBJ1-4; 7 bases are a match to TRBD1. The CDR3 loop spans 12 amino acids. Germline loops: CDR1 SGHVS, CDR2 FNYEAQ. The V gene end was trimmed by 4 bases and the J gene end by 13 bases; junction bases not matched to a gene: 6. The CDR3 DNA reads TGTGCCAGCAGCTCACAGGGGCTGGGACTGTTTTTT. It translates to CASSSQGLGLFF.

This clonotype was found many times. This rearrangement joins TRBV7-3 to TRBJ2-3; 14 bases are shared with TRBD2. The CDR3 runs to 16 residues. Per the germline V gene, CDR1 is SGHTA and CDR2 is FQGTGA. Trimming took 4 bases from V and 1 from J; bases not matched to a gene: 1. In nucleotides, the CDR3 is TGTGCCAGCAGCTCGGGACTAGCGGGGGGCACAGATACGCAGTATTTT. Translated: CASSSGLAGGTDTQYF.

This clonotype was found once. This may stem from a read error, because a much larger clone lies one nucleotide away. The chain joins TRBV28 to TRBJ2-3; no reliable D call. The CDR3 runs 16 residues. Germline CDR1 MDHEN, CDR2 SYDVKM. The CDR3 DNA reads as TGTGTCAGCAGTCCCCTAGAGCGTTATAGCACAGATACGCAGTATTTT. Residues: CVSSPLERYSTDTQYF. The full variable domain, completed using reference TRBV28 and TRBJ2-3, is DVKVTQSSRYLVKRTGEKVFLECVQDMDHENMFWYRQDPGLGLRLIYFSYDVKMKEKGDIPEGYSVSREKKERFSLILESASTNQTSMYLCVSSPLERYSTDTQYFGPGTRLTVL.

The J gene is TRBJ2-6, the V gene TRBV21-1; the DNA was not compared with TRBD1, the D call given in the table. TRBV21-1 is marked as a pseudogene. There are 18 residues in the CDR3. CDR3 nucleotide sequence: TGTGCCAGCATCCAAACGACAGGCGCCATCTCTGGGGCCAACGTCCTGACTTTC. This translates into CASIQTTGAISGANVLTF.

This chain joins TRBV29-1 and TRBJ2-5, with D possibly matching TRBD1 (6 bases). This CDR3 spans 11 amino acids. Trimming cost V 7 bases and J 5 bases, with 11 bases left between them. Germline V gives CDR1 SQVTM, CDR2 ANQGSEA. CDR3 bases: TGCAGCGGGTACAGGGCGGAGACCCAGTACTTC. Its protein is CSGYRAETQYF. The full variable domain, its missing parts supplied by reference TRBV29-1 and TRBJ2-5, is SAVISQKPSRDICQRGTSLTIQCQVDSQVTMMFWYRQQPGQSLTLIATANQGSEATYESGFVIDKFPISRPNLTFSTLTVSNMSPEDSSIYLCSGYRAETQYFGPGTRLLVL.

The chain uses TRBV7-2 and TRBJ1-1, with D possibly matching TRBD1 (5 bases). Germline CDR1 and CDR2: SGHTA and FQGNSA. The ends were cut back, 1 base at V and 4 bases at J, with 10 bases in the middle. This CDR3 has 14 amino acids. As DNA, the CDR3 is TGTGCCAGCAGCTTAGGGGGCCGGTTCACTGAAGCTTTCTTT. It translates to CASSLGGRFTEAFF. The variable domain in full, with the rest retrieved from reference TRBV7-2 and TRBJ1-1, is GAGVSQSPSNKVTEKGKDVELRCDPISGHTALYWYRQSLGQGLEFLIYFQGNSAPDKSGLPSDRFSAERTGGSVSTLTIQRTQQEDSAVYLCASSLGGRFTEAFFGQGTRLTVV.

This clonotype showed up many times. The V call is TRBV28, the J call TRBJ1-1; no clear D. CDR1 MDHEN and CDR2 SYDVKM come from the germline V gene. Trimming removed 2 bases from V and 1 base from J, with 11 bases in between. CDR3 length equals 15 residues. The CDR3 coding sequence is TGTGCCAGCAGTTTAGCACAGACCGCGAACACTGAAGCTTTCTTT. Amino acids: CASSLAQTANTEAFF.

This clonotype appeared many times. The rearrangement uses TRBV7-9 and TRBJ1-4; D gene uncertain. Germline values: CDR1 SEHNR, CDR2 FQNEAQ (reference sequence). V lost 4 bases and J lost 5, with 11 bases in between. The CDR3 sequence is 14 residues long. The CDR3 reads CASSSTTGNEKLFF. The CDR3 DNA reads TGTGCCAGCAGCTCAACGACCGGAAATGAAAAACTGTTTTTT.

In its sample, this clonotype was seen many times. This rearrangement joins TRBV6-6 to TRBJ2-1, with 7 nucleotides matching TRBD2. This CDR3 is 14 amino acids long. J was trimmed by 5 bases and V by 7 bases; bases with no gene match: 8. Germline V gene sequence: CDR1 MNHNY, CDR2 SVGAGI (reference sequence). The CDR3 region is CASISGTNDNEQFF. The CDR3 DNA follows: TGTGCCAGCATTTCCGGGACTAACGACAATGAGCAGTTCTTC.

Note on this clonotype: A much more abundant neighbour one base away suggests this may be a read error. This rearrangement joins TRBV2 to TRBJ1-6; D is ambiguous. Per the germline V gene, CDR1 is SNHLY and CDR2 is FYNNEI. The CDR3 sequence is 14 residues long. The DNA of the CDR3 is TGTGTCAGCAGTGAAGGCTTAGCCAGTGGCGTCCTCCACTTT. It specifies CVSSEGLASGVLHF. The whole variable domain, remainder taken from reference TRBV2 and TRBJ1-6, is EPEVTQTPSHQVTQMGQEVILRCVPISNHLYFYWYRQILGQKVEFLVSFYNNEISEKSEIFDDQFSVERPDGSNFTLKIRSTKLEDSAMYFCVSSEGLASGVLHFGNGTRLTVT.

As concerns this clonotype: A read error may account for a junction end that differs from germline. This chain joins TRBV14 and TRBJ2-7, with unresolved D. There are 16 residues in the CDR3. The germline V gene has CDR1 SGHDN and CDR2 FVKESK. In nucleotides, the CDR3 is TGTGCCAGCGGCCAAGGGTACCGGTTTGGGGATTACGAGCAGTACTTC. Protein sequence: CASGQGYRFGDYEQYF. Full variable domain (rest looked up from reference TRBV14 and TRBJ2-7): EAGVTQFPSHSVIEKGQTVTLRCDPISGHDNLYWYRRVMGKEIKFLLHFVKESKQDESGMPNNRFLAERTGGTYSTLKVQPAELEDSGVYFCASGQGYRFGDYEQYFGPGTRLTVT.

This clonotype was found many times. The chain joins TRBV7-2 to TRBJ2-7, with 9 bases matching TRBD1. The CDR3 sequence is 15 residues long. V was pared by 3 bases and J by 4 bases, with 7 bases of the junction left unmatched. The germline gives CDR1 SGHTA, CDR2 FQGNSA. The CDR3 coding sequence is TGTGCCAGCAGCTTGAGACAGGGGGTGGGTTACGAGCAGTACTTC. Translation gives CASSLRQGVGYEQYF.

This clonotype was detected only once. The chain uses TRBV29-1 and TRBJ2-2, with 8 nucleotides matching TRBD1. Germline V gene sequence: CDR1 SQVTM, CDR2 ANQGSEA. The CDR3 length is 13 residues. V trimming: 4 bases; J trimming: 4 bases; junction bases outside the gene matches: 2. The CDR3 loop reads CSVVTGGTGELFF. CDR3 coding DNA: TGCAGCGTTGTTACAGGGGGCACCGGGGAGCTGTTTTTT.

This clonotype appeared many times. The rearrangement joins TRBV11-2 to TRBJ2-1; TRBD2 might be the D (6 bases). Germline CDR1 is SGHAT and CDR2 is FQNNGV. There are 15 residues in the CDR3. V shed 5 bases and J shed 5 bases, with 16 bases lying between them. In DNA form, the CDR3 reads TGTGCCAGCAGCCTCGGGGGACTCAATAACAATGAGCAGTTCTTC. Translated, it gives CASSLGGLNNNEQFF.